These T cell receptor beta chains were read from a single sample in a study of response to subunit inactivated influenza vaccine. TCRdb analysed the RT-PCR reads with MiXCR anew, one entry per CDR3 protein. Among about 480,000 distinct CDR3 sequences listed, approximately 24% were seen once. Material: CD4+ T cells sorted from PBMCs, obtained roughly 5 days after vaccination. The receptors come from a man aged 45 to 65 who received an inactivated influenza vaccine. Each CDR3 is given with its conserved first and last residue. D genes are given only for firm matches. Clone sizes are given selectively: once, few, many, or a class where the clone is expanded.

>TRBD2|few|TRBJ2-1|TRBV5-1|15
CASSLSSGDYNEQFF
TGCGCCAGCAGCTTGTCTAGCGGGGACTACAATGAGCAGTTCTTC
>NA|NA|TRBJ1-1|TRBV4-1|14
CASSQRQGHTEAFF
TGCGCCAGCAGCCAACGGCAGGGGCACACTGAAGCTTTCTTT
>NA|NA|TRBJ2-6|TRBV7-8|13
CASSFRGSNVLTF
TGTGCCAGCAGCTTTAGGGGATCCAACGTCCTGACTTTC
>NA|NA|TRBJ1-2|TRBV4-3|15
CASSQAARDNYGYTF
TGCGCCAGCAGCCAAGCCGCCCGGGATAACTATGGCTACACCTTC
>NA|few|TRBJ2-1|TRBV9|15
CASSVVGSPYNEQFF
TGTGCCAGCAGCGTAGTGGGGAGTCCCTACAATGAGCAGTTCTTC
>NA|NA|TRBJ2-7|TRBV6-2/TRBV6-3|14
CASSSPLDRRPQYF
TGTGCCAGCAGTTCCCCTTTGGACCGCCGTCCGCAGTACTTC
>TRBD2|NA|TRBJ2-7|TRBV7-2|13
CASSPQAGDEQYF
TGTGCCAGCAGCCCCCAAGCGGGAGACGAGCAGTACTTC
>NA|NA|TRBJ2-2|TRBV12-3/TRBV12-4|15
CASSMAPLGTGELFF
TGTGCCAGCAGTATGGCCCCTCTAGGGACCGGGGAGCTGTTTTTT
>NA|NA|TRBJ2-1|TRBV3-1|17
CASSQEYRSLSYNEQFF
TGTGCCAGCAGCCAAGAATACAGAAGTCTCTCCTACAATGAGCAGTTCTTC
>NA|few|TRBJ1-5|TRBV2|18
CASSEREGSQSGNQPQHF
TGTGCCAGCAGTGAAAGGGAGGGGAGCCAGAGCGGCAATCAGCCCCAGCATTTT
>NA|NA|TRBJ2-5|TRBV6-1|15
CASSEARGGAQPQYF
TGTGCCAGCAGTGAAGCGCGAGGAGGGGCCCAACCCCAGTACTTC
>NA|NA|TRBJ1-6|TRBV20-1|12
CSVRGHNSPLHF
TGCAGTGTTCGGGGGCATAATTCACCCCTCCACTTT
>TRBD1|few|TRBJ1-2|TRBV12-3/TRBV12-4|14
CASSGQGMNYGYTF
TGTGCCAGCAGCGGACAGGGGATGAACTATGGCTACACCTTC
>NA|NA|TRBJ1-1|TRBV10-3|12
CAISEKNTEAFF
TGTGCCATCAGTGAGAAGAACACTGAAGCTTTCTTT
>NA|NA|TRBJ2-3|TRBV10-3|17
CAISESRWAGNTDTQYF
TGTGCCATCAGTGAGTCGAGGTGGGCGGGGAACACAGATACGCAGTATTTT
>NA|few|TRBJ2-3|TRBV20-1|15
CSAPRKGGLQDTQYF
TGCAGTGCCCCCCGGAAGGGCGGGCTACAAGATACGCAGTATTTT
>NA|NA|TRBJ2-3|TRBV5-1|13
CASSVVPTDTQYF
TGCGCCAGCAGCGTCGTACCCACAGATACGCAGTATTTT
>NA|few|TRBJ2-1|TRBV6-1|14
CASSVSDRLHEQFF
TGTGCCAGCAGTGTTAGCGACAGGCTACATGAGCAGTTCTTC
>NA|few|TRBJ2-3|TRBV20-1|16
CSARDGRGLYTDTQYF
TGCAGTGCTAGAGATGGGAGGGGGCTCTACACAGATACGCAGTATTTT
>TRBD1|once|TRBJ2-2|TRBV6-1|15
CASRRDRGNTGELFF
TGTGCCAGCAGGCGGGACAGGGGGAACACCGGGGAGCTGTTTTTT
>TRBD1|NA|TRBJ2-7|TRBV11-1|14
CASSSGTGSDEQYF
TGTGCCAGCAGCTCCGGGACAGGGTCGGACGAGCAGTACTTC
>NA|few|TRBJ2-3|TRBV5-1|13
CASSSAPRDTQYF
TGCGCCAGCAGCTCGGCCCCGCGAGATACGCAGTATTTT
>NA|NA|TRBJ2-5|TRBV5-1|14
CASSFGSVGETQYF
TGCGCCAGCAGCTTCGGCAGCGTGGGGGAGACCCAGTACTTC
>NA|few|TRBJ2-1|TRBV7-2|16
CASSLGPLAAYNEQFF
TGTGCCAGCAGCCTAGGCCCCCTAGCCGCTTACAATGAGCAGTTCTTC
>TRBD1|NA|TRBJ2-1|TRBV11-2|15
CASSLESGQGVEQFF
TGTGCCAGCAGCTTAGAATCGGGACAGGGTGTCGAGCAGTTCTTC
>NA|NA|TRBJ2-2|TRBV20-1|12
CSASGQPGELFF
TGCAGTGCATCAGGACAGCCCGGGGAGCTGTTTTTT
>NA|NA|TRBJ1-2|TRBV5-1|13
CASSTDGNYGYTF
TGCGCCAGCAGCACGGACGGGAACTATGGCTACACCTTC
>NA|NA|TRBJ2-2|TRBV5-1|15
CASSPLAWRTGELFF
TGCGCCAGCAGCCCCCTGGCATGGAGGACCGGGGAGCTGTTTTTT
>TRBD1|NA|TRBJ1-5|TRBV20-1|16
CSAGFLLQGRKQPQHF
TGCAGTGCTGGATTTTTATTACAGGGGCGGAAGCAGCCCCAGCATTTT
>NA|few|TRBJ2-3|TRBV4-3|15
CASSPGFRPPDTQYF
TGCGCCAGCAGCCCAGGATTTCGACCGCCAGATACGCAGTATTTT
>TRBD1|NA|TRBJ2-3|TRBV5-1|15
CASSLNRQGTDTQYF
TGCGCCAGCAGCTTGAACCGACAGGGTACAGATACGCAGTATTTT
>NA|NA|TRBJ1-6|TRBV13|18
CASSLGGTRASYNSPLHF
TGTGCCAGCAGCTTAGGAGGGACCAGGGCCTCCTATAATTCACCCCTCCACTTT
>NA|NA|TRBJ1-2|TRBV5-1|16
CASSLAGTRDGYGYTF
TGCGCCAGCAGCTTGGCCGGGACCCGAGATGGCTATGGCTACACCTTC
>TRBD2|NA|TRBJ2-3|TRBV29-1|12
CSVESGEGTQYF
TGCAGCGTTGAGTCTGGGGAGGGTACGCAGTATTTT
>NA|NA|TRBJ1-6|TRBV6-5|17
CASSFGLGSSDNSPLHF
TGTGCCAGCAGTTTTGGCCTGGGGAGCTCGGATAATTCACCCCTCCACTTT
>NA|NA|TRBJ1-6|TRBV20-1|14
CSARDPMERTPLHF
TGCAGTGCTAGAGACCCAATGGAGAGGACACCCCTCCACTTT
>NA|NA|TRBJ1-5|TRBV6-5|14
CASSYSAGDQPQHF
TGTGCCAGCAGTTACTCGGCAGGGGATCAGCCCCAGCATTTT
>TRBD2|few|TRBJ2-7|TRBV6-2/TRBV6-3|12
CASRWTGGEQYF
TGTGCCAGCAGATGGACGGGAGGCGAGCAGTACTTC
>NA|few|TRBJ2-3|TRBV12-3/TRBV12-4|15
CASIFGVLGLDTQYF
TGTGCCAGCATCTTTGGGGTGTTGGGACTGGATACGCAGTATTTT
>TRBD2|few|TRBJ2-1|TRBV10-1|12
CASSKGEGEQFF
TGCGCCAGCAGCAAAGGGGAGGGTGAGCAGTTCTTC
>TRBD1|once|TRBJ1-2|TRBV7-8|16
CASSLSRTGASYGYTF
TGTGCCAGCAGCTTATCTCGGACAGGGGCTAGCTATGGCTACACCTTC
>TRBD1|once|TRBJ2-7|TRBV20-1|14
CSARGDSNSYEQYF
TGCAGTGCTAGAGGGGACAGCAACTCCTACGAGCAGTACTTC
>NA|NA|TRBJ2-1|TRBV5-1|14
CASSLMDSYNEQFF
TGCGCCAGCAGCTTGATGGACAGCTACAATGAGCAGTTCTTC
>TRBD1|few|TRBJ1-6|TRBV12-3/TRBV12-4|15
CASSLSPTGQSPLHF
TGTGCCAGCAGTCTCTCTCCGACAGGGCAGTCACCCCTCCACTTT
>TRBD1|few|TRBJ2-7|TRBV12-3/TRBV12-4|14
CASSSRTGRHEQYF
TGTGCCAGCAGTTCACGGACAGGGCGGCACGAGCAGTACTTC
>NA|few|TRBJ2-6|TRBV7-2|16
CASSGRESSGANVLTF
TGTGCCAGCAGTGGCAGGGAGAGCTCTGGGGCCAACGTCCTGACTTTC
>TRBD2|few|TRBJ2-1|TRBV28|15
CASAGTSGRVNEQFF
TGTGCCAGCGCCGGGACTAGCGGGAGAGTCAATGAGCAGTTCTTC
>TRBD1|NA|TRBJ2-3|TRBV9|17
CASSVAPQGKGTDTQYF
TGTGCCAGCAGCGTAGCGCCACAGGGGAAAGGGACAGATACGCAGTATTTT
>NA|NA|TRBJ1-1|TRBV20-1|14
CSAKGGRRNTEAFF
TGCAGTGCTAAAGGGGGACGGCGGAACACTGAAGCTTTCTTT
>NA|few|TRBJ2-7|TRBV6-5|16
CASSYSRQVGSYEQYF
TGTGCCAGCAGTTACTCGAGACAGGTGGGCTCCTACGAGCAGTACTTC
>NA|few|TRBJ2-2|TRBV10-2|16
CASSEGLISTTGELFF
TGCGCCAGCAGTGAAGGTTTAATCTCCACAACCGGGGAGCTGTTTTTT
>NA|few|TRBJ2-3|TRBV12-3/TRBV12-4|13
CASKAANTDTQYF
TGTGCCAGCAAGGCAGCTAACACAGATACGCAGTATTTT
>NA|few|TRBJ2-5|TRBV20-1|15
CSARAPRPNQETQYF
TGCAGTGCTAGAGCCCCTAGGCCGAACCAAGAGACCCAGTACTTC
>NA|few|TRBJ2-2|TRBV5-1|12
CASSSSPGELFF
TGCGCCAGCAGCTCAAGTCCCGGGGAGCTGTTTTTT
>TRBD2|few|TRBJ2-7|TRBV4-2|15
CASSQELAGGYEQYF
TGTGCCAGCAGCCAAGAACTAGCGGGGGGATACGAGCAGTACTTC
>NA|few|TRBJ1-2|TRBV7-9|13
CASSLAENYGYTF
TGTGCCAGCAGCTTAGCAGAAAACTATGGCTACACCTTC